This T cell receptor beta chain came from a study of blood T cell repertoires in COVID-19. Across the study: In each case, the material was cDNA or gDNA derived from T cells, B-cell-depleted T cells, or PBMCs.

The CDR3 length is 18 residues. CDR1 is LGHNA, CDR2 YSLEER, per germline. Trimming took off 0 bases at V and 3 bases at J, with 17 bases between the two ends. Produced via immunoSEQ multiplex PCR; TCRdb's table is partial and in-frame only. Seen here are 40,000 to 45,000 clones, around nine tenths observed once, and the top ten hold around 0.34%. The J gene is TRBJ2-2, the V gene TRBV4-3; a possible D gene is TRBD2 (7 bases). The receptor comes from a man in his fifties with COVID-19, enrolled during active disease. The sample consisted of peripheral blood. CDR3 sequence: CASSQDGGVGTHTGELFF. The CDR3 DNA reads TGCGCCAGCAGCCAAGATGGGGGGGTCGGGACACACACCGGGGAGCTGTTTTTT.